This is a list of T cell receptor beta chains from one sample in a study of cytomegalovirus exposure and HLA in healthy donors. The method was immunoSEQ multiplex PCR; TCRdb's version includes in-frame clones alone and lacks a portion of them. The sample gives approximately 150,000 clones, around three quarters of which show up once; around 2.5% is in the top ten. Sequencing was done on a sample of PBMCs. All receptors derive from a woman under 30 in good health and CMV-seropositive. CDR3s include the opening cysteine and the closing phenylalanine or tryptophan. Fields, in order: J gene, V gene, CDR3 protein.

-,TRBV7-2,CASSLNRAYEQYF
TRBJ1-2,TRBV4-1,CASSQDDGVQGYTF
TRBJ1-5,TRBV6-6,CASRAPNQPQHF
TRBJ1-1,TRBV5-6,CASSFGSGTEAFF
TRBJ2-7,TRBV7-8,CASSPNRDRAGSYEQYF
TRBJ1-1,TRBV29-1,CSVVYLSRGGTEAFF
TRBJ2-2,TRBV7-8,CASTQHQGANTGELFF
TRBJ2-2,TRBV5-6,CASSHPTGAVGELFF
TRBJ1-1,TRBV19,CASSMAAGGGEAFF
TRBJ1-2,TRBV19,CASSTLVANYGYTF
TRBJ2-3,TRBV29-1,CSVEDGARGSSTDTQYF
TRBJ1-2,TRBV27,CASSLTGNYGYTF
TRBJ2-1,TRBV9,CASSVRLAGPNNEQFF
TRBJ2-1,TRBV7-9,CASSPPSVNEQFF
TRBJ1-1,TRBV11-2,CASSRRETGEAFF
TRBJ1-5,TRBV6-5,CASSYDDPGMGQPQHF
TRBJ1-6,TRBV6-6,CASSSGTHNSPLHF
TRBJ1-4,TRBV29-1,CSVGRAATNEKLFF
TRBJ1-2,TRBV4-1,CASSQVTGEYGYTF
TRBJ1-6,TRBV5-6,CASSFGQGAYNSPLHF
TRBJ2-7,TRBV14,CASSQDSPYEQYF
TRBJ2-7,TRBV28,CATWLGVEQYF
TRBJ1-5,TRBV7-9,CASSLDSSSQPQHF
TRBJ2-4,TRBV14,CASSQVGGAKNIQYF
TRBJ2-3,TRBV7-9,CSSSLRKSGGADTQYF
TRBJ1-3,TRBV6-1,CASSERSTGNSGNTIYF
TRBJ2-7,TRBV21-1,CASSGRTGAYEQYF
TRBJ1-1,TRBV7-8,CASSLVGGLNTEAFF
TRBJ2-3,TRBV27,CASTKDRGPTDTQYF
TRBJ2-4,TRBV7-9,CASSSRTLAGGAKNIQYF
TRBJ2-7,TRBV6-5,CASSYLGQGLYEQYF
TRBJ1-2,TRBV15,CATREEGGIYGYTF
TRBJ2-3,TRBV28,CASSTSGGPRDTQYF
TRBJ1-2,TRBV28,CASSLNRPGGGYGYTF
TRBJ1-1,TRBV11-2,CASRGLGGNTEAFF
TRBJ2-1,TRBV27,CASSLGQALGEQFF
TRBJ1-6,TRBV5-1,CASSSTGRGGSPLHF
TRBJ2-1,TRBV19,CASSIGQGVDEQFF
TRBJ1-6,TRBV7-6,CASSSLTGGNSPLHF
TRBJ1-1,TRBV19,CASRAGNTEAFF
TRBJ2-7,TRBV5-7,CASSLDVTRAYEQYF
TRBJ2-1,TRBV7-9,CASSPPSGGYNEQFF
TRBJ2-7,TRBV2,CASSVGLGSEQYF
TRBJ2-4,TRBV19,CASSGIAGGQENIQYF
TRBJ1-3,TRBV9,CASSVEERRSGNTIYF
TRBJ2-7,TRBV13,CASSTDRGSSGEQYF
TRBJ2-7,TRBV28,CASSSWGGQDRSYEQYF
TRBJ1-1,TRBV2,CASSEGVRANTEAFF
TRBJ2-7,TRBV2,CASASGTELAYEQYF
TRBJ2-3,TRBV28,CASSHGTGLFGQYF